This entry describes one T cell receptor beta chain. Amplification in unsorted PBMC replicate PCRs started from around 0.3 ug DNA, which equals some 30,000 T cell genomes. On ten immunoSEQ deep assay plates, unsorted PBMC DNA was sequenced. Generated by immunoSEQ multiplex PCR, the TCRdb table keeps only in-frame clones and is missing some. Here the sample spans about 530,000 clones, about 80% being singletons. Donors comprised healthy HIV-negative adults lacking recent acute infections or vaccinations. The data are from a study of shared clonotypes between healthy human individuals. The sequencing sample was made of PBMCs. This TCR derives from a woman aged 35 to 49 in good health. Some clones in this sample may be carry-over from other donors' samples.

CDR3 residues: CASSLGHLHINTGELFF. In DNA form, the CDR3 reads TGTGCCAGCAGCTTAGGACACCTACATATTAACACCGGGGAGCTGTTTTTT. The V and J genes are TRBV7-2 and TRBJ2-2; no clear D gene. Trimming took 1 base from V and 2 from J, leaving 14 bases between them. Germline values: CDR1 SGHTA, CDR2 FQGNSA. There are 17 residues in the CDR3.